This passage covers 30 T cell receptor beta chains from one sample sequenced in a study of chemoradiotherapy in HPV16-positive cancers. Sequenced by immunoSEQ multiplex PCR; TCRdb stores in-frame clones only, minus some. The sample lists roughly 7,300 clones, around 81% occurring once. The sample was taken from a patient who underwent chemoradiotherapy. These receptors came from a human donor with HPV-associated anogenital cancer.

This clone appeared a few times. The rearrangement uses TRBV7-2 and TRBJ2-1; D is uncertain. The CDR3 is 15 residues long. Germline assignment: CDR1 SGHTA and CDR2 FQGNSA. V gave up 1 base and J gave up 6 bases, with 13 bases separating them. CDR3: CASSLGSSTGNEQFF. CDR3 nucleotides: TGTGCCAGCAGCTTAGGGTCCAGCACGGGCAATGAGCAGTTCTTC.

This clone was recorded a few times. The chain joins TRBV11-2 to TRBJ2-2, with 14 positions matching TRBD2. This CDR3 region has 16 residues. Looked up from germline, CDR1 is SGHAT and CDR2 is FQNNGV. With V trimmed by 5 bases and J by 7 bases, 6 bases remained unmatched. The CDR3 DNA is TGTGCCAGCAGCATGACTAGCGGGGGGGCAGACGGGGAGCTGTTTTTT. This codes for CASSMTSGGADGELFF.

V is TRBV11-1 and J is TRBJ1-2; tentative D call: TRBD1 (5 bases). Germline V gene sequence: CDR1 SGHAT, CDR2 FQDESV (reference sequence). V lost 1 base and J 6 bases, leaving 6 bases between the germline ends. The CDR3 has 12 amino acids. The CDR3 is CASSLGQNGYTF. The CDR3 DNA follows: TGTGCCAGCAGCTTAGGACAGAATGGCTACACCTTC.

As concerns this clone: Mismatch with germline at one junction end may stem from a read error. The V and J genes are TRBV19 and TRBJ2-7; tentative D call: TRBD1 (6 bases). Germline lookup yields CDR1 LNHDA and CDR2 SQIVND (reference sequence). The CDR3 has 14 amino acids. In DNA form, the CDR3 reads TGTGCCAGTAATATAAACCCGGACAGCTACGAGCAGTACTTC. The encoded protein is CASNINPDSYEQYF.

The chain links TRBV6-5 to TRBJ1-1, with D maybe TRBD1 (5 bases). Germline values: CDR1 MNHEY, CDR2 SVGAGI. The V end was cut by 2 bases, the J end by 1 base, with 11 bases between. The CDR3 is 15 amino acids. The CDR3 region has the DNA TGTGCCAGCAGTTACAAACCCACAGGGAACACTGAAGCTTTCTTT. Protein product: CASSYKPTGNTEAFF.

The chain combines TRBV19 with TRBJ1-4; D unresolved. Trimming stripped 7 bases from V and 6 bases from J, with 21 bases between. CDR1 and CDR2 from the germline V gene are LNHDA and SQIVND (reference sequence). The CDR3 sequence is 16 residues long. This CDR3 is CASTISAPRTDEKLFF. CDR3 coding DNA: TGTGCCAGTACCATATCTGCCCCCCGGACGGATGAAAAACTGTTTTTT.

V gene TRBV11-2 combines with J gene TRBJ2-5; perhaps TRBD2 as D (5 bases). This CDR3 spans 14 amino acids. The V end lost 5 bases, the J end lost 5 bases, and 15 bases lay between the germline ends. Germline V CDR1 and CDR2: SGHAT, FQNNGV. The CDR3 DNA follows: TGTGCCAGCAGCCCTCTAGGGCGAGGGGAGACCCAGTACTTC. Translation gives CASSPLGRGETQYF. Combining the CDR3 with reference TRBV11-2 and TRBJ2-5 gives the whole variable domain EAGVAQSPRYKIIEKRQSVAFWCNPISGHATLYWYQQILGQGPKLLIQFQNNGVVDDSQLPKDRFSAERLKGVDSTLKIQPAKLEDSAVYLCASSPLGRGETQYFGPGTRLLVL.

V is TRBV5-1 and J is TRBJ2-1, with 8 bases that match TRBD2. There are 15 residues in the CDR3. The germline V gene has CDR1 SGHRS and CDR2 YFSETQ. With 5 bases clipped from V and 0 bases from J, the junction kept 4 bases outside the gene matches. The DNA of the CDR3 is TGCGCCAGCAGATATACTAGCGGCTCCTACAATGAGCAGTTCTTC. Residues: CASRYTSGSYNEQFF.

CDR3: CASSPAGGSSYEQYF. CDR3 coding DNA: TGTGCCAGCAGTCCAGCGGGAGGGAGCTCCTACGAGCAGTACTTC. The genes are TRBV7-3 and TRBJ2-7; 10 bases fit TRBD2. This CDR3 is built from 15 residues. With V trimmed by 6 bases and J by 0 bases, 5 bases remained unmatched. Germline V lookup: CDR1 SGHTA, CDR2 FQGTGA. Complete variable domain (other parts from reference TRBV7-3 and TRBJ2-7): GAGVSQTPSNKVTEKGKYVELRCDPISGHTALYWYRQSLGQGPEFLIYFQGTGAADDSGLPNDRFFAVRPEGSVSTLKIQRTERGDSAVYLCASSPAGGSSYEQYFGPGTRLTVT.

The CDR3 loop reads CAWSVNRETEAFF. The CDR3 DNA follows: TGTGCCTGGAGTGTAAACAGGGAGACTGAAGCTTTCTTT. The chain recombines TRBV30 with TRBJ1-1; D might be TRBD1 (6 bases). The V end lost 0 bases, the J end lost 5 bases, and 10 bases lay between the germline ends. This CDR3 has 13 amino acids. CDR1 is GTSNPN and CDR2 is SVGIG in the germline V gene (reference sequence).

The rearrangement joins TRBV18 to TRBJ1-1; the D gene is possibly TRBD1 (5 bases). The germline V and J ends were trimmed by 4 bases and 4 bases, with 7 bases remaining between them. CDR1 and CDR2 (germline): KGHSH, LQKENI. This CDR3 is 12 amino acids long. The CDR3 spells CASSRGGTEAFF. CDR3 bases: TGTGCCAGCTCACGGGGGGGCACTGAAGCTTTCTTT.

The chain uses TRBV5-6 and TRBJ2-3; 8 bases align to TRBD2. Germline CDR1 reads SGHDT; CDR2 reads YYEEEE. Trimming removed 3 bases from V and 6 bases from J; junction bases left unmatched: 6. CDR3 length: 14 amino acids. The chain's CDR3 is CASSSAGGGDTQYF. Here the CDR3 DNA reads TGTGCCAGCAGCTCGGCGGGGGGCGGCGATACGCAGTATTTT.

The chain recombines TRBV15 with TRBJ2-2; D gene uncertain. This CDR3 is built from 13 residues. V was shortened by 5 bases and J by 7 bases, with 11 bases between the two germline ends. The germline CDR1 and CDR2 sequences are LNHNV and YYDKDF (reference sequence). CDR3 sequence reads: CATSVRPYGELFF. CDR3 sequence (DNA): TGTGCCACCAGCGTCCGCCCGTACGGGGAGCTGTTTTTT.

This clone was found once. The rearrangement links TRBV15 to TRBJ2-5, with D tentatively TRBD2 (6 bases). V lost 4 bases and J lost 5, with 11 bases in between. Germline loops: CDR1 LNHNV, CDR2 YYDKDF (reference sequence). This CDR3 has 13 residues. The CDR3 nucleotides are TGTGCCACCAGCATGGGAGGTGGGGAGACCCAGTACTTC. This translates into CATSMGGGETQYF.

The rearrangement links TRBV19 to TRBJ1-4, with D possibly being TRBD1 (5 bases). CDR1 and CDR2 from the germline V gene are LNHDA and SQIVND (reference sequence). The CDR3 length is 15 residues. V was clipped by 6 bases and J by 7 bases, with 18 bases between them. CDR3 in amino acids: CASRPQGGSREKLFF. The CDR3 DNA reads as TGTGCCAGTAGACCTCAGGGAGGTTCCCGTGAAAAACTGTTTTTT.

The sample holds a few counts of this clone. The chain employs TRBV6-5 and TRBJ2-7; 10 positions agree with TRBD2. The CDR3 is 14 residues long. Germline-derived CDR1 and CDR2 are MNHEY and SVGAGI. J was trimmed by 2 bases and V by 6 bases; bases with no gene match: 4. The CDR3 is CASRPLAGAYEQYF. Written as DNA, the CDR3 is TGTGCCAGCAGACCGCTAGCGGGGGCCTACGAGCAGTACTTC.

This chain links TRBV25-1 with TRBJ1-3; TRBD1 matches at 7 bases. V shed 4 bases, J shed 7 bases, and the junction held 4 bases outside the gene matches. The CDR3 consists of 13 residues. CDR1 and CDR2 (germline): MGHDK, SYGVNS. The CDR3 bases are TGTGCCAGCAGTGGAGGGGGCGCCAACACCATATATTTT. Translated, it gives CASSGGGANTIYF. Drawing the rest from reference TRBV25-1 and TRBJ1-3, the complete variable domain is EADIYQTPRYLVIGTGKKITLECSQTMGHDKMYWYQQDPGMELHLIHYSYGVNSTEKGDLSSESTVSRIRTEHFPLTLESARPSHTSQYLCASSGGGANTIYFGEGSWLTVV.

The chain links TRBV5-6 to TRBJ2-7, with 8 bases matching TRBD2. Germline lookup yields CDR1 SGHDT and CDR2 YYEEEE. The CDR3 runs 17 residues. Trimming took 0 bases from V and 0 from J; bases not matched to a gene: 8. CDR3 region: CASSLEVSGAFSYEQYF. Written as DNA, the CDR3 is TGTGCCAGCAGCTTGGAGGTTAGCGGGGCCTTCTCCTACGAGCAGTACTTC.

The chain links TRBV30 to TRBJ2-1, with D possibly matching TRBD1 (5 bases). Per the germline V gene, CDR1 is GTSNPN and CDR2 is SVGIG (reference sequence). The CDR3 is 11 residues long. V lost 1 base, J lost 9 bases, and 7 bases lay in between. The CDR3 sequence is CAWSGDSEQFF. CDR3 DNA sequence: TGTGCCTGGAGTGGCGACAGTGAGCAGTTCTTC. Full variable domain (outside the CDR3, taken from reference TRBV30 and TRBJ2-1): SQTIHQWPATLVQPVGSPLSLECTVEGTSNPNLYWYRQAAGRGLQLLFYSVGIGQISSEVPQNLSASRPQDRQFILSSKKLLLSDSGFYLCAWSGDSEQFFGPGTRLTVL.

The chain recombines TRBV5-1 with TRBJ2-2; D is unclear. This CDR3 spans 12 amino acids. With 2 bases removed from V and 5 bases from J, the gap between germline ends came to 4 bases. The V gene's germline CDR1 is SGHRS and CDR2 YFSETQ. CDR3: CASSFRTGELFF. The CDR3 DNA follows: TGCGCCAGCAGCTTTAGAACCGGGGAGCTGTTTTTT.

V and J are TRBV5-4 and TRBJ1-4; D not certain. The CDR3 length is 16 residues. The ends were cut back, 0 bases at V and 2 bases at J, with 11 bases in the middle. CDR1 and CDR2 (germline): SGHNT, YYREEE (reference sequence). The CDR3 protein is CASSLALTGTNEKLFF. CDR3 DNA sequence: TGTGCCAGCAGCTTGGCGTTAACCGGGACTAATGAAAAACTGTTTTTT.

The chain links TRBV13 to TRBJ2-3; 10 bases are shared with TRBD2. The CDR3 is 16 amino acids. J was trimmed by 4 bases and V by 0 bases; bases with no gene match: 4. Germline loops: CDR1 PRHDT, CDR2 FYEKMQ (reference sequence). The CDR3 nucleotides are TGTGCCAGCAGCTTAGGACCTAGCGGGGGCGCAGATACGCAGTATTTT. This gives the protein CASSLGPSGGADTQYF.

The chain links TRBV2 to TRBJ2-1; unclear D gene. This CDR3 has 14 amino acids. Germline V gene sequence: CDR1 SNHLY, CDR2 FYNNEI. The ends were cut back, 11 bases at V and 0 bases at J, with 14 bases in the middle. The DNA for the CDR3 is TGTGCCGGCTCCCCGGACCGCTCCTACAATGAGCAGTTCTTC. As protein: CAGSPDRSYNEQFF.

The chain employs TRBV5-6 and TRBJ2-1; TRBD2 matches at 11 bases. The CDR3 is made up of 18 amino acids. V lost 0 bases, J lost 7 bases, and 12 bases stayed unmatched. The germline gives CDR1 SGHDT, CDR2 YYEEEE. The CDR3 DNA follows: TGTGCCAGCAGCTTGGCAACCGGGACTAGCGGATTCCAAAATGAGCAGTTCTTC. Amino acids: CASSLATGTSGFQNEQFF.

V gene TRBV5-1 combines with J gene TRBJ2-5; D is perhaps TRBD1 or TRBD2 (6 bases each). The CDR3 sequence is 14 residues long. Germline V CDR1 and CDR2: SGHRS, YFSETQ. Trimming took off 3 bases at V and 5 bases at J, with 14 bases between the two ends. The CDR3 loop is CASSWGAVYETQYF. The CDR3, as DNA: TGCGCCAGCAGCTGGGGGGCCGTTTACGAGACCCAGTACTTC.

The chain has TRBV10-3 and TRBJ2-1, with 12 bases lining up with TRBD2. The V and J ends lost 3 bases and 7 bases, in that order; junction bases with no gene match: 7. Germline V gene data show CDR1 as ENHRY and CDR2 as SYGVKD. This CDR3 has 16 amino acids. The CDR3 sequence: CAISETSGRKRNEQFF. DNA of the CDR3: TGTGCCATCAGTGAAACTAGCGGGAGGAAAAGGAATGAGCAGTTCTTC.

This rearrangement joins TRBV5-4 to TRBJ1-2, with D perhaps matching TRBD1 (6 bases). The CDR3 runs to 15 residues. From germline, CDR1 is SGHNT and CDR2 YYREEE (reference sequence). V dropped 6 bases and J dropped 4 bases, with 19 bases sitting between them. CDR3 sequence reads: CASTTGGFSIYGYTF. Written as DNA, the CDR3 is TGTGCCAGCACGACGGGGGGCTTCTCTATCTATGGCTACACCTTC.

The chain has TRBV27 and TRBJ2-3, with D tentatively TRBD2 (6 bases). The CDR3 extends over 16 amino acids. Trimming cost V 4 bases and J 2 bases, with 16 bases left between them. Germline lookup yields CDR1 MNHEY and CDR2 SMNVEV (reference sequence). CDR3: CASSSPGLPNTDTQYF. CDR3 nucleotide sequence: TGTGCCAGCAGTTCGCCAGGACTACCGAACACAGATACGCAGTATTTT.

The chain combines TRBV5-6 with TRBJ1-2; 7 nucleotides align to TRBD1. The germline CDR1 and CDR2 sequences are SGHDT and YYEEEE. The V gene end was trimmed by 0 bases and the J gene end by 4 bases; junction bases not matched to a gene: 3. The CDR3 covers 14 residues. CDR3 protein: CASSLAYRGYGYTF. The DNA of the CDR3 is TGTGCCAGCAGCTTGGCCTACAGGGGCTATGGCTACACCTTC.

The chain has TRBV5-6 and TRBJ2-2; 8 positions agree with TRBD2. V trimming: 7 bases; J trimming: 5 bases; junction bases outside the gene matches: 13. Germline CDR1 is SGHDT and CDR2 is YYEEEE. CDR3 length: 16 amino acids. The CDR3 DNA reads TGTGCCAGCCGAATGATGGAACTAGCGGATACCGGGGAGCTGTTTTTT. Its translation: CASRMMELADTGELFF. The full variable domain, rest sourced from reference TRBV5-6 and TRBJ2-2, is DAGVTQSPTHLIKTRGQQVTLRCSPKSGHDTVSWYQQALGQGPQFIFQYYEEEERQRGNFPDRFSGHQFPNYSSELNVNALLLGDSALYLCASRMMELADTGELFFGEGSRLTVL.